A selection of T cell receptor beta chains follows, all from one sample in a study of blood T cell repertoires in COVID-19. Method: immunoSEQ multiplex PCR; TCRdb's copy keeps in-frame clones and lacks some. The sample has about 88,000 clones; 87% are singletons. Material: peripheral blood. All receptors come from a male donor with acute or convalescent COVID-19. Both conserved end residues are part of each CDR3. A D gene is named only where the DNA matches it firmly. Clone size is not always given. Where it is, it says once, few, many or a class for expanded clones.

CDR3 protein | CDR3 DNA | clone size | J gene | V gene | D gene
CASSVGGVYGYTF | TGTGCCAGCAGCGTAGGCGGGGTGTATGGCTACACCTTC | NA | TRBJ1-2 | TRBV9 | NA
CASSKGQDTEAFF | TGCGCCAGCAGCAAGGGACAGGACACTGAAGCTTTCTTT | NA | TRBJ1-1 | TRBV5-1 | TRBD1
CATSDPRAGSTGELFF | TGTGCCACCAGTGATCCCCGGGCCGGGAGCACCGGGGAGCTGTTTTTT | NA | TRBJ2-2 | TRBV24-1 | NA
CASSRQPTANTADTQYF | TGCGCCAGCAGCCGACAACCGACAGCCAACACGGCAGATACGCAGTATTTT | NA | TRBJ2-3 | TRBV5-1 | NA
CASSRKRRPSNEQFF | TGTGCCAGCAGCCGGAAGAGGAGACCGAGCAATGAGCAGTTCTTC | once | TRBJ2-1 | TRBV21-1 | NA
CASSMPLKGRNSYNEQFF | TGTGCCAGTAGTATGCCCCTCAAGGGGCGGAACTCCTACAATGAGCAGTTCTTC | NA | TRBJ2-1 | TRBV19 | NA
CASRSSGGGTDTQYF | TGTGCCAGCCGGAGTAGCGGGGGAGGCACAGATACGCAGTATTTT | once | TRBJ2-3 | TRBV6-5 | TRBD2
CASSLVARSGETQYF | TGCGCCAGCAGCTTGGTTGCCAGGTCGGGGGAGACCCAGTACTTC | NA | TRBJ2-5 | TRBV5-1 | NA
CASSKEDRGQGACGSPLHF | TGTGCCAGCAGCAAAGAAGATCGAGGACAGGGGGCTTGTGGATCACCCCTCCACTTT | once | TRBJ1-6 | TRBV21-1 | NA
CASSRDMAGGQETQYF | TGTGCCAGCAGCCGCGATATGGCGGGGGGGCAAGAGACCCAGTACTTC | NA | TRBJ2-5 | TRBV3-1/TRBV3-2 | TRBD2
CASSSGLVRGETQYF | TGTGCCAGCTCATCGGGACTAGTCAGGGGTGAGACCCAGTACTTC | NA | TRBJ2-5 | TRBV18 | TRBD2
CASSIGTGFLGEKLFF | TGTGCCAGTAGTATAGGTACAGGGTTTCTCGGTGAAAAACTGTTTTTT | NA | TRBJ1-4 | TRBV19 | NA
CATGGEGNQPQHF | TGTGCCACCGGGGGGGAGGGCAATCAGCCCCAGCATTTT | few | TRBJ1-5 | TRBV15 | NA
CASSDNRGVSGNTIYF | TGTGCCAGTAGTGACAACAGGGGGGTCTCTGGAAACACCATATATTTT | NA | TRBJ1-3 | TRBV19 | TRBD1
CASSLAGAGFDEQFF | TGCGCCAGCAGCTTGGCTGGGGCAGGGTTCGATGAGCAGTTCTTC | NA | TRBJ2-1 | TRBV5-1 | NA
CAIMGGWGADTQYF | TGTGCCATCATGGGGGGTTGGGGGGCAGATACGCAGTATTTT | NA | TRBJ2-3 | TRBV10-3 | NA
CASSLEEGYNEQFF | TGCGCCAGCAGCTTGGAAGAGGGATATAATGAGCAGTTCTTC | NA | TRBJ2-1 | TRBV5-1 | NA
CASSYRGSNQPQHF | TGTGCCAGCAGTTACAGGGGTAGCAATCAGCCCCAGCATTTT | NA | TRBJ1-5 | TRBV6-6 | NA
CASSPGQQNSPLHF | TGCGCCAGCAGCCCGGGACAGCAGAATTCACCCCTCCACTTT | NA | TRBJ1-6 | TRBV5-1 | TRBD1
CATSDGGNGNTEAFF | TGTGCCACCAGTGATGGAGGAAACGGGAACACTGAAGCTTTCTTT | NA | TRBJ1-1 | TRBV24-1 | NA
CASSLSKGVNQPQHF | TGTGCCAGCAGCTTGTCAAAGGGGGTCAATCAGCCCCAGCATTTT | NA | TRBJ1-5 | TRBV7-8 | NA
CASRRAGELFF | TGTGCCAGCAGGAGGGCCGGGGAGCTGTTTTTT | NA | TRBJ2-2 | TRBV2 | NA
CASRTGTAINSPLHF | TGTGCCAGCAGAACCGGGACAGCGATCAATTCACCCCTCCACTTT | NA | TRBJ1-6 | TRBV3-1/TRBV3-2 | TRBD1
CASSIDTGELFF | TGTGCCAGCAGCATAGACACCGGGGAGCTGTTTTTT | NA | TRBJ2-2 | TRBV5-6 | NA
CASSSQGDQPQHF | TGTGCCAGCAGCTCACAGGGAGATCAGCCCCAGCATTTT | NA | TRBJ1-5 | TRBV7-8 | NA
CASSLGTVGTQYF | TGTGCCAGCTCACTAGGGACAGTAGGGACCCAGTACTTC | NA | TRBJ2-5 | TRBV18 | TRBD1
CASSLRQGAGGYTF | TGCGCCAGCAGCTTGAGACAGGGGGCTGGGGGCTACACCTTC | once | TRBJ1-2 | TRBV5-1 | TRBD1
CASSQAWDRGLGYTF | TGTGCCAGCAGCCAAGCCTGGGACAGGGGGCTTGGCTACACCTTC | NA | TRBJ1-2 | TRBV3-1/TRBV3-2 | TRBD1
CASSLGGIEQYF | TGCGCCAGCAGCTTGGGAGGGATCGAGCAGTACTTC | NA | TRBJ2-7 | TRBV5-1 | NA
CASSSQGGADEKLFF | TGTGCCAGCAGTTCGCAAGGGGGCGCGGACGAAAAACTGTTTTTT | NA | TRBJ1-4 | TRBV28 | TRBD1
CASSLSGTLYGYTF | TGTGCCAGCAGCCTATCCGGGACACTCTATGGCTACACCTTC | NA | TRBJ1-2 | TRBV7-2 | NA
CASSPGQSTDTQYF | TGTGCCAGCAGTCCCGGACAGAGCACAGATACGCAGTATTTT | NA | TRBJ2-3 | TRBV6-4 | NA
CAWRGGLNYGYTF | TGTGCCTGGAGGGGCGGACTAAACTATGGCTACACCTTC | NA | TRBJ1-2 | TRBV30 | NA
CSVARQANTGELFF | TGCAGCGTTGCTCGACAGGCGAACACCGGGGAGCTGTTTTTT | NA | TRBJ2-2 | TRBV29-1 | NA
CASSRRDREHEQYF | TGTGCCAGCAGCCGCCGGGACAGGGAGCACGAGCAGTACTTC | NA | TRBJ2-7 | TRBV5-4 | TRBD1
CASSTTGGNQPQHF | TGTGCCAGCTCGACAACAGGGGGCAATCAGCCCCAGCATTTT | NA | TRBJ1-5 | TRBV6-5 | TRBD1
CASSEAGSSGANVLTF | TGTGCCAGCAGTGAAGCGGGCAGCTCTGGGGCCAACGTCCTGACTTTC | once | TRBJ2-6 | TRBV6-1 | NA
CASSDGGQPQHF | TGTGCCAGCAGCGACGGCGGTCAGCCCCAGCATTTT | once | TRBJ1-5 | TRBV7-9 | NA
CASSPLRDTLNPEQFF | TGTGCCAGCAGCCCCCTTCGGGACACCCTTAATCCTGAGCAGTTCTTC | NA | TRBJ2-1 | TRBV6-2/TRBV6-3 | NA
CASEGGEYEKLFF | TGTGCCAGCGAGGGGGGGGAGTATGAAAAACTGTTTTTT | NA | TRBJ1-4 | TRBV6-5 | NA
CASSESTGTGQPRGYTF | TGTGCCAGTAGCGAATCGACCGGGACAGGGCAACCTAGGGGCTACACCTTC | few | TRBJ1-2 | TRBV19 | TRBD1